What follows are 8 T cell receptor beta chains derived from one specimen sequenced in a study of cytomegalovirus exposure and HLA in healthy donors. Primers: 60 Vbeta forward and 13 Jbeta reverse. Measured with immunoSEQ multiplex PCR; TCRdb has only the in-frame clones, and not every one. The sample has approximately 100,000 clones; under 85% are singletons. The source material was PBMCs. These receptors all come from a woman aged 40 to 55 in good health and CMV-seropositive.

This chain connects TRBV4-2 to TRBJ1-3, with TRBD1 identical over 8 bases. The CDR3 extends over 15 amino acids. V lost 4 bases and J lost 0; bases outside the gene matches: 2. Per germline, CDR1 LGHNA and CDR2 YNFKEQ. DNA of the CDR3: TGTGCCAGCAGCCGAGGACAGGGCTCTGGAAACACCATATATTTT. Translating gives CASSRGQGSGNTIYF.

This chain uses TRBV19 with TRBJ2-7, with D tentatively TRBD1 (7 bases). Germline lookup yields CDR1 LNHDA and CDR2 SQIVND (reference sequence). CDR3 length: 14 amino acids. V was clipped by 5 bases and J by 1 base, with 12 bases between them. The CDR3 region is CASSRQGGSYEQYF. CDR3 in DNA: TGTGCCAGTAGTCGGCAGGGGGGTTCCTACGAGCAGTACTTC.

The rearrangement links TRBV14 to TRBJ2-3; 10 nucleotides align to TRBD2. The germline CDR1 and CDR2 sequences are SGHDN and FVKESK. V shed 2 bases and J 4 bases; nucleotides not matched to a gene: 3. CDR3 size: 15 residues. CDR3 nucleotide sequence: TGTGCCAGCAGCCAACTAGCGGGAGTCCCAGATACGCAGTATTTT. This gives the protein CASSQLAGVPDTQYF. Together with reference TRBV14 and TRBJ2-3, the CDR3 gives the full variable domain: EAGVTQFPSHSVIEKGQTVTLRCDPISGHDNLYWYRRVMGKEIKFLLHFVKESKQDESGMPNNRFLAERTGGTYSTLKVQPAELEDSGVYFCASSQLAGVPDTQYFGPGTRLTVL.

This chain connects TRBV5-5 to TRBJ2-5, with a weak D call TRBD2 (5 bases). V lost 1 base to trimming and J lost 5 bases, with 9 bases between them. CDR3 length equals 13 residues. CDR1 is SGHKS, CDR2 YYEKEE, per germline (reference sequence). DNA of the CDR3: TGTGCCAGCAGCTTGTACGGGGATGAGACCCAGTACTTC. Amino acids: CASSLYGDETQYF. The full variable domain, with the rest looked up from reference TRBV5-5 and TRBJ2-5, is DAGVTQSPTHLIKTRGQQVTLRCSPISGHKSVSWYQQVLGQGPQFIFQYYEKEERGRGNFPDRFSARQFPNYSSELNVNALLLGDSALYLCASSLYGDETQYFGPGTRLLVL.

This clone was counted once. A read error may produce the germline difference seen at one junction end. The V call is TRBV6-1, the J call TRBJ2-5, with TRBD2 matching 11 bases. CDR3 size: 14 residues. Germline V gene sequence: CDR1 MNHNS, CDR2 SASEGT. DNA of the CDR3: TGTACCAGCAGTAGACTAGCGGGGCAAGAGACCCAGTACTTC. The encoded protein is CTSSRLAGQETQYF.

This rearrangement joins TRBV5-1 to TRBJ2-7; D gene ambiguous. Germline CDR1 and CDR2: SGHRS and YFSETQ. With 2 bases removed from V and 3 bases from J, the gap between germline ends came to 9 bases. There are 13 residues in the CDR3. The CDR3 coding sequence is TGCGCCAGCAGCTTTTTTCCCCGCTACGAGCAGTACTTC. Protein sequence: CASSFFPRYEQYF. The full variable domain, completed using reference TRBV5-1 and TRBJ2-7, is KAGVTQTPRYLIKTRGQQVTLSCSPISGHRSVSWYQQTPGQGLQFLFEYFSETQRNKGNFPGRFSGRQFSNSRSEMNVSTLELGDSALYLCASSFFPRYEQYFGPGTRLTVT.

The chain links TRBV13 to TRBJ1-1, with D uncertain. The length of the CDR3 is 13 residues. Germline CDR1 is PRHDT and CDR2 is FYEKMQ (reference sequence). The V and J ends lost 7 bases and 0 bases respectively, with 9 bases between them. The CDR3 sequence is CASTTRVNTEAFF. The CDR3 DNA reads as TGTGCCAGCACCACCCGGGTGAACACTGAAGCTTTCTTT.

V usage is TRBV30 and J usage is TRBJ1-1; 8 bases agree with TRBD1. Germline values: CDR1 GTSNPN, CDR2 SVGIG (reference sequence). V shed 0 bases, J shed 3 bases, and the junction held 0 bases outside the gene matches. CDR3 length: 13 residues. The CDR3 reads CAWSVDRDTEAFF. CDR3 nucleotides: TGTGCCTGGAGTGTGGACAGGGACACTGAAGCTTTCTTT. Using reference TRBV30 and TRBJ1-1 for the parts outside the CDR3, the full variable domain is SQTIHQWPATLVQPVGSPLSLECTVEGTSNPNLYWYRQAAGRGLQLLFYSVGIGQISSEVPQNLSASRPQDRQFILSSKKLLLSDSGFYLCAWSVDRDTEAFFGQGTRLTVV.